The entry below describes one T cell receptor beta chain. Its target is unknown. These data are taken from a study of T cell repertoires in cytomegalovirus infection. Via MiXCR, TCRdb re-called the reads, giving one row per CDR3 protein. The sample carries about 830,000 distinct CDR3 sequences, roughly 33% recorded once. The sequenced sample was cultured CD8+ T cells from PBMCs, obtained from culture after CMV antigen stimulation. This receptor was obtained from a human donor in good health (CMV status not recorded). Some clones in this sample may be carry-over from other donors' samples.

CDR3 region: CASSLALGVTEAFF. In DNA form, the CDR3 reads TGTGCCAGCAGTTTAGCGCTCGGGGTCACTGAAGCTTTCTTT. This chain connects TRBV12-3 or TRBV12-4 to TRBJ1-1, with D uncertain. This CDR3 contains 14 residues. The V end was cut by 0 bases, the J end by 4 bases, with 9 bases between.